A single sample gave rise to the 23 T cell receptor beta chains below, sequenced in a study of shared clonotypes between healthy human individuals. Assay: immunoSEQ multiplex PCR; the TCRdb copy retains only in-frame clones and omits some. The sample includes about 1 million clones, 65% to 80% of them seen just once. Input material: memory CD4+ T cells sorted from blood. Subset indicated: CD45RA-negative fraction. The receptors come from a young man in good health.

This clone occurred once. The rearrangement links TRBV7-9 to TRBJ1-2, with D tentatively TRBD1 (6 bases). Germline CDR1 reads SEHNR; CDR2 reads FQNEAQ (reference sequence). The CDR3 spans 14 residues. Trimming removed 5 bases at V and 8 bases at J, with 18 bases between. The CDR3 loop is CASSGGPDRVGYTF. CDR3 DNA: TGTGCCAGCAGCGGGGGACCGGACAGAGTGGGCTACACCTTC.

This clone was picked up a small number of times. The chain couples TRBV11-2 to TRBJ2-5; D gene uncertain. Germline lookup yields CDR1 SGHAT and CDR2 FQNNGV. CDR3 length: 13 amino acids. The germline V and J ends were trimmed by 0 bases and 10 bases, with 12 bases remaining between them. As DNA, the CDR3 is TGTGCCAGCAGCTTAGATTCTGAAGTCAGCCAGTACTTC. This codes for CASSLDSEVSQYF.

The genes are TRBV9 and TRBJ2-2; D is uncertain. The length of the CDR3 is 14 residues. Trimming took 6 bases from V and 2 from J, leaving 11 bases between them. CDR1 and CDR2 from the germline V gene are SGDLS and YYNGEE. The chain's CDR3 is CASKGSVNTGELFF. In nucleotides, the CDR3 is TGTGCCAGCAAAGGATCAGTAAACACCGGGGAGCTGTTTTTT.

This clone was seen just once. The CDR3 is CASASQEGYGYTF. The CDR3 coding sequence is TGTGCCAGCGCGTCCCAGGAGGGCTATGGCTACACCTTC. The chain links TRBV7-2 to TRBJ1-2; no firm D call. Germline CDR1 reads SGHTA; CDR2 reads FQGNSA. The germline V and J ends were trimmed by 8 bases and 4 bases, with 14 bases remaining between them. The CDR3 has 13 residues.

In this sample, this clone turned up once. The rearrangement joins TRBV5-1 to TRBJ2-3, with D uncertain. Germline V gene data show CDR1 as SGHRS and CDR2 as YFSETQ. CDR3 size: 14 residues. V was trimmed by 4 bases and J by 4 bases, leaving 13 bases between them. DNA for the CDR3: TGCGCCAGCAGCCGAGCACGTAACGCAGATACGCAGTATTTT. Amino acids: CASSRARNADTQYF. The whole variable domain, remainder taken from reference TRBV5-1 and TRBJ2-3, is KAGVTQTPRYLIKTRGQQVTLSCSPISGHRSVSWYQQTPGQGLQFLFEYFSETQRNKGNFPGRFSGRQFSNSRSEMNVSTLELGDSALYLCASSRARNADTQYFGPGTRLTVL.

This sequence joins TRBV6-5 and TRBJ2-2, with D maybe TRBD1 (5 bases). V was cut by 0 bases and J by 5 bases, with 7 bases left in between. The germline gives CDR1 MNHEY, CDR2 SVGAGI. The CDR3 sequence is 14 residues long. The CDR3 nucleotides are TGTGCCAGCAGTTACTCGAAGGGGACCGGGGAGCTGTTTTTT. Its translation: CASSYSKGTGELFF.

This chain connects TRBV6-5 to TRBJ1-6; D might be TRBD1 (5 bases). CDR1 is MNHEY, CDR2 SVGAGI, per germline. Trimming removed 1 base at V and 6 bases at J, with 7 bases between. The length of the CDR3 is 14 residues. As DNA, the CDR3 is TGTGCCAGCAGTTACTACAGGATTAATTCACCCCTCCACTTT. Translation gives CASSYYRINSPLHF.

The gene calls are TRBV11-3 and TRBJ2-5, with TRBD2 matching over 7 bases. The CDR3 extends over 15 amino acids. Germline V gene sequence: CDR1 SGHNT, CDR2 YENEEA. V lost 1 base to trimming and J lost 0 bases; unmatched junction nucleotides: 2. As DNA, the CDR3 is TGTGCCAGCAGCTTAGGGGAGGGGTACCAAGAGACCCAGTACTTC. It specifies CASSLGEGYQETQYF.

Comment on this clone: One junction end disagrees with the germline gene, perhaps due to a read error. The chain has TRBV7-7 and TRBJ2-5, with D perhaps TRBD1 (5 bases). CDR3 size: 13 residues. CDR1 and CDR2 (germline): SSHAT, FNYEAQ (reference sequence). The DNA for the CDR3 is TGTGCTAGCAGCTTAGGGGCAGATTCCACCCAGTACTTC. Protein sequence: CASSLGADSTQYF.

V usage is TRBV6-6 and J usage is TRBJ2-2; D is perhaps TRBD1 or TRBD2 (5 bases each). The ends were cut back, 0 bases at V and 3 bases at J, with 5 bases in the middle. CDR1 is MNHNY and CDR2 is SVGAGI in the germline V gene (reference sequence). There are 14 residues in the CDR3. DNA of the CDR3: TGTGCCAGCAGTTACTCGGGGGACACCGGGGAGCTGTTTTTT. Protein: CASSYSGDTGELFF.

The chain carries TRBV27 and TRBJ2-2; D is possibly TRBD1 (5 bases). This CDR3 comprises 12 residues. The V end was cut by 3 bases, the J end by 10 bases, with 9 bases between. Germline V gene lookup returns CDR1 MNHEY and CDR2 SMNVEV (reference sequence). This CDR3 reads CASSFTGLELFF. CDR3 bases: TGTGCCAGCAGTTTTACAGGATTGGAGCTGTTTTTT.

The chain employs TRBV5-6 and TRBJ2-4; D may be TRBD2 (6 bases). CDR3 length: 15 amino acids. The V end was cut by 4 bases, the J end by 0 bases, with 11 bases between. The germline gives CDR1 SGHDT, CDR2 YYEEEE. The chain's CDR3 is CASSLGGVAKNIQYF. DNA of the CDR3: TGTGCCAGCAGCCTCGGAGGGGTAGCCAAAAACATTCAGTACTTC.

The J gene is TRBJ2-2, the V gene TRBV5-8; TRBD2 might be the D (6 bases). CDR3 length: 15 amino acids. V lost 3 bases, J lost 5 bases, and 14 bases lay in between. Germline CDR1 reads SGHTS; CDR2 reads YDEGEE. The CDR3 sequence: CASSWGVKGTGELFF. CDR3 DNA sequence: TGTGCCAGCAGCTGGGGGGTAAAAGGGACCGGGGAGCTGTTTTTT.

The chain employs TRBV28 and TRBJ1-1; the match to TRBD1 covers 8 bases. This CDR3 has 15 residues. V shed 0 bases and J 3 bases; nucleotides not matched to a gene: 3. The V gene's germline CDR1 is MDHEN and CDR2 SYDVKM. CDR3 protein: CASSLWVRGHTEAFF. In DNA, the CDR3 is TGTGCCAGCAGTTTATGGGTCAGGGGGCACACTGAAGCTTTCTTT.

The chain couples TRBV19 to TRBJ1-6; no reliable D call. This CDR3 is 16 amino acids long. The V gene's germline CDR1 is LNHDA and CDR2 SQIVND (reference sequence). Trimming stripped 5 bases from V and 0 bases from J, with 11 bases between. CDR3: CASSSYMSSYNSPLHF. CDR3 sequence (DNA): TGTGCCAGTAGTTCCTACATGAGCTCCTATAATTCACCCCTCCACTTT.

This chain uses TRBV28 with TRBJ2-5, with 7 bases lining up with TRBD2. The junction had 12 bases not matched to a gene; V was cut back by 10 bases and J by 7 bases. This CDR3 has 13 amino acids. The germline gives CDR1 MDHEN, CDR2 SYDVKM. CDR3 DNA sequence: TGTGCCATACTAGCGAGGAACTTAGGGACCCAGTACTTC. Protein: CAILARNLGTQYF.

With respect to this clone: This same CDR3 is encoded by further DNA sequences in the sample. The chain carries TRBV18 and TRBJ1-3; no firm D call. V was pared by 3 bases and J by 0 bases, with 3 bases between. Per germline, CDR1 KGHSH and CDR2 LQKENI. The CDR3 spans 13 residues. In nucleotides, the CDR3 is TGTGCCAGCTCACCTCCCTCTGGAAACACCATATATTTT. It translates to CASSPPSGNTIYF.

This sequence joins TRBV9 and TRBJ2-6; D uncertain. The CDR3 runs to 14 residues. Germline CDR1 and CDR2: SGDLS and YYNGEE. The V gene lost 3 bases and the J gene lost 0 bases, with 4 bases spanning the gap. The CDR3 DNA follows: TGTGCCAGCAGCGGCCGCTCTGGGGCCAACGTCCTGACTTTC. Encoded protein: CASSGRSGANVLTF.

The CDR3 is CAAGGWMNTEAFF. CDR3 nucleotides: TGTGCCGCAGGGGGGTGGATGAACACTGAAGCTTTCTTT. The chain is built from TRBV5-4 and TRBJ1-1; 7 bases agree with TRBD1. This CDR3 is 13 amino acids long. V was pared by 10 bases and J by 0 bases, with 6 bases of the junction left unmatched. CDR1 and CDR2 from the germline V gene are SGHNT and YYREEE (reference sequence).

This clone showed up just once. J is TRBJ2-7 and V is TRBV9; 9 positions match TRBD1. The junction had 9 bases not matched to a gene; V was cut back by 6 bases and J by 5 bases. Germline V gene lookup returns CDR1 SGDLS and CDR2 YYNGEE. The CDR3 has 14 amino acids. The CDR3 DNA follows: TGTGCCAGCACTCCGGGACAGGGCCCCCACGAGCAGTACTTC. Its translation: CASTPGQGPHEQYF.

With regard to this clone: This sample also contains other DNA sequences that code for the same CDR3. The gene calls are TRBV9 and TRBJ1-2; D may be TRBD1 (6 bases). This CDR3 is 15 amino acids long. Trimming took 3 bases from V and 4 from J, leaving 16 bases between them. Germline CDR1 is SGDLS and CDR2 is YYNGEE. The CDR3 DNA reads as TGTGCCAGCAGCGAGGGGGGGACTTCCTCCTATGGCTACACCTTC. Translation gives CASSEGGTSSYGYTF. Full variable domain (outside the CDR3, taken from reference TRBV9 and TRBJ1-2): DSGVTQTPKHLITATGQRVTLRCSPRSGDLSVYWYQQSLDQGLQFLIQYYNGEERAKGNILERFSAQQFPDLHSELNLSSLELGDSALYFCASSEGGTSSYGYTFGSGTRLTVV.

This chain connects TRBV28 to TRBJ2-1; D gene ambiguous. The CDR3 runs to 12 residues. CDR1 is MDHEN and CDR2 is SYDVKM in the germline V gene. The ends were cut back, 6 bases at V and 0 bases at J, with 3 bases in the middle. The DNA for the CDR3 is TGTGCCAGCAGGCCCTCCTACAATGAGCAGTTCTTC. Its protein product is CASRPSYNEQFF.

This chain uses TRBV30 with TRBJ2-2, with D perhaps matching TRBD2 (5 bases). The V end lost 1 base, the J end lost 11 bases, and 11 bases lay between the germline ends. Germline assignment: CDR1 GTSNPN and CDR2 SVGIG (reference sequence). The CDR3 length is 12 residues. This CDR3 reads CAWSARGGELFF. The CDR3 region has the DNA TGTGCCTGGAGTGCCCGAGGAGGAGAGCTGTTTTTT.